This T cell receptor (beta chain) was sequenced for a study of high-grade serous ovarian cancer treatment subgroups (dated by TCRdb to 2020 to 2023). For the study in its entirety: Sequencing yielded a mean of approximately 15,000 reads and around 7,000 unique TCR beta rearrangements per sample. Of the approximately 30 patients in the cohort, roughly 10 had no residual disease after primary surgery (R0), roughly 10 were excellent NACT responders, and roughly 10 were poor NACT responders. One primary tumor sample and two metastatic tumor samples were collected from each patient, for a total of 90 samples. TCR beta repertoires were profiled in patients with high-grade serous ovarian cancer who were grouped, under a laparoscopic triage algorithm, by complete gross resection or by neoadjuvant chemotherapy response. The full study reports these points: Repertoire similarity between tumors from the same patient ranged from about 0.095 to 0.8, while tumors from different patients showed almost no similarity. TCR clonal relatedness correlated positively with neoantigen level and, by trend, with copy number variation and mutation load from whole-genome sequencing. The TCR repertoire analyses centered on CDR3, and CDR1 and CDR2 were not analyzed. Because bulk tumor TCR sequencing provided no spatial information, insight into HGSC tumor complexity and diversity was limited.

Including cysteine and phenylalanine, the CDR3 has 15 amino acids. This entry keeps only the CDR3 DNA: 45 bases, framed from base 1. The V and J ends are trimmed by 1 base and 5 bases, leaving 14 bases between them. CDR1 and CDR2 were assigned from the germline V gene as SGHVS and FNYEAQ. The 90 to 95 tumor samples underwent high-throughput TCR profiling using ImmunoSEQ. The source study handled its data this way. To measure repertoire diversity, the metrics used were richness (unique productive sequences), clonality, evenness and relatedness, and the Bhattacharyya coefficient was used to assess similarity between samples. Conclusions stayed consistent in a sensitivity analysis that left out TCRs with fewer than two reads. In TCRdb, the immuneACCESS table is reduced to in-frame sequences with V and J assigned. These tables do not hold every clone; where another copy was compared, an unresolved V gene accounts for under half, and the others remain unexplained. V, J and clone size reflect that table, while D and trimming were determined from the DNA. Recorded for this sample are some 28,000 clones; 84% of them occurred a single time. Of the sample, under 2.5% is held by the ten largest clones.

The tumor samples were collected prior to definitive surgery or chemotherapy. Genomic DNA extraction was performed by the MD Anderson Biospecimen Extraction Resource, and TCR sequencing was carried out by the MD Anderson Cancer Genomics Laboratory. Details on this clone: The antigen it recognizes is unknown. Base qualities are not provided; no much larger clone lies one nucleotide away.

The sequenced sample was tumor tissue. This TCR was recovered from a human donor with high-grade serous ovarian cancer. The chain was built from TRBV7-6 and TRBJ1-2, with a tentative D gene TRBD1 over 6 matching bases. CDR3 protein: CASSLEVRGRYGYTF. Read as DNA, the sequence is TGTGCCAGCAGCTTAGAGGTCCGGGGGCGGTATGGCTACACCTTC.